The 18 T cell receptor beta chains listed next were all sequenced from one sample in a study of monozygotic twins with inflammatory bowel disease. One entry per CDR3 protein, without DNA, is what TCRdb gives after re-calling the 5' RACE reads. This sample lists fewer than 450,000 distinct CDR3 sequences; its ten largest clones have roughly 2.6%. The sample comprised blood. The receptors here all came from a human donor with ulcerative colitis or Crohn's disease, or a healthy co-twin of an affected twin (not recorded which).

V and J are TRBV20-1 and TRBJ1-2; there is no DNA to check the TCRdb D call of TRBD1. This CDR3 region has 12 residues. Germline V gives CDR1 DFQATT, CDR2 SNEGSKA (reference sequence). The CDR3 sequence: CSARNRGDGYTF.

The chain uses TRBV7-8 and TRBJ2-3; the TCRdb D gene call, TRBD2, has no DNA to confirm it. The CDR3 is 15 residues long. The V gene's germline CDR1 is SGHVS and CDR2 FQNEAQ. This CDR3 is CASSFERGNGDTQYF.

The CDR3 reads CASLERGDISYEQYF. The chain carries TRBV6-2 or TRBV6-3 and TRBJ2-7; TCRdb reports TRBD2, a call that lacks DNA to check it against. The CDR3 is 15 amino acids. CDR1 and CDR2 from the germline V gene are MNHEY and SVGEGT.

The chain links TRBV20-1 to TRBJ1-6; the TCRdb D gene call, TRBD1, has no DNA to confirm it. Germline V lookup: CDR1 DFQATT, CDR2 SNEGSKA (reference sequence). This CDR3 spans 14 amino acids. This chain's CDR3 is CSARFSGDNSPLHF.

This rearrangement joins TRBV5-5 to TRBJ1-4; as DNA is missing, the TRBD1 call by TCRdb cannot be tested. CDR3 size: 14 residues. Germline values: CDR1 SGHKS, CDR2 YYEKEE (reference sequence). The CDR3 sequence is CASSLATVGEKLFF.

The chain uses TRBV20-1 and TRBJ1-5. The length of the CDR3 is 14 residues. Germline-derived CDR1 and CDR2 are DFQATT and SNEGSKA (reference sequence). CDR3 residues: CSAGEQRGNQPQHF.

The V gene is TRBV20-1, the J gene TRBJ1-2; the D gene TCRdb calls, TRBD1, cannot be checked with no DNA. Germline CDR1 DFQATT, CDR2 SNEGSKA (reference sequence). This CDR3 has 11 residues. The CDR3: CSIQGNYGYTF.

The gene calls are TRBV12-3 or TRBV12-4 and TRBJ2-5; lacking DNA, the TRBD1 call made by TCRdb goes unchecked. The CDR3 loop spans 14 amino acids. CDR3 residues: CASSLTVHQETQYF.

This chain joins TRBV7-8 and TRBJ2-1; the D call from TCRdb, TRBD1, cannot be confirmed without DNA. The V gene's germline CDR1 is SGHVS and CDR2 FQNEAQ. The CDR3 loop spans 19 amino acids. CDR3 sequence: CASSFLGGPESSSYNEQFF.

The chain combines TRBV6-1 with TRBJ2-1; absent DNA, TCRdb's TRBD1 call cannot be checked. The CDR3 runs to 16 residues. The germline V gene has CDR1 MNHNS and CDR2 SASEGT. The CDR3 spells CASSDLTGFGYNEQFF.

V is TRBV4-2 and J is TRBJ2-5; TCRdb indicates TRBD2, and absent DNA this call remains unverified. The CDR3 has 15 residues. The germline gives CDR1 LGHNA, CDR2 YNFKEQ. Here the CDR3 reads CASSRQTSGEETQYF.

CDR3 amino acids: CASSHHIAGDSYNEQFF. J is TRBJ2-1 and V is TRBV4-3; the TCRdb D gene call, TRBD2, has no DNA to confirm it. The CDR3 spans 17 residues. The germline CDR1 and CDR2 sequences are LGHNA and YSLEER.

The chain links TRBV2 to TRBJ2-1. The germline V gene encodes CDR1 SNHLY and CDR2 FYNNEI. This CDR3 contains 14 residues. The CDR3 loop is CASIETSPHNEQFF.

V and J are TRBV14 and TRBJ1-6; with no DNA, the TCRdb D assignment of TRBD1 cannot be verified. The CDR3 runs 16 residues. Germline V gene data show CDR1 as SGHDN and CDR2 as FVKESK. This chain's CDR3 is CASSSSLVGGGSPLHF.

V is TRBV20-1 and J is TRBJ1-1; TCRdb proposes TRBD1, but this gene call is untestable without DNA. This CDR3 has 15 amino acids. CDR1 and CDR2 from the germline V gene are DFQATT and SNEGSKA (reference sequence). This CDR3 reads CSARDRAGSDTEAFF.

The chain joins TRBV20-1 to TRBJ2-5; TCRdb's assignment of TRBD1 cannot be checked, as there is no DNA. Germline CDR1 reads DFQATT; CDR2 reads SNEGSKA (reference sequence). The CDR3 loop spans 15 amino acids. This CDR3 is CSARDGRGVGETQYF.

CDR3 protein: CASSLGNRGVDTQYF. The chain joins TRBV5-4 to TRBJ2-3; the TRBD1 assignment by TCRdb is unverifiable without DNA. Germline CDR1 and CDR2: SGHNT and YYREEE (reference sequence). There are 15 residues in the CDR3.

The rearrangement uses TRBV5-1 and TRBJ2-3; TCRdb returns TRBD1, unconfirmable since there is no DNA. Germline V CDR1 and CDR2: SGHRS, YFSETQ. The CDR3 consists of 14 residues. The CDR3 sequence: CASSFGSRRDTQYF.